Shown below are 11 T cell receptor beta chains from a single sample sequenced in a study of cytomegalovirus exposure and HLA in healthy donors. It was with 60 Vbeta and 13 Jbeta primers that the PCR ran. Profiling relied on immunoSEQ multiplex PCR, and the TCRdb table lists in-frame clones only, not all of them. This table holds about 140,000 clones, 75% to 90% found once. The specimen sequenced was PBMCs. The source of these receptors is a woman in her twenties or thirties in good health and CMV-seronegative.

The V gene is TRBV7-3, the J gene TRBJ1-1; D gene ambiguous. The CDR3 totals 14 residues. Germline V CDR1 and CDR2: SGHTA, FQGTGA. Trimming removed 2 bases from V and 4 bases from J, with 11 bases in between. The CDR3 is CASSLPGSGTEAFF. The DNA of the CDR3 is TGTGCCAGCAGCTTACCGGGTTCCGGCACTGAAGCTTTCTTT.

The chain joins TRBV7-9 to TRBJ2-1, with D possibly matching TRBD2 (7 bases). The CDR3 loop spans 15 amino acids. The V gene's germline CDR1 is SEHNR and CDR2 FQNEAQ (reference sequence). V was cut by 6 bases and J by 2 bases, with 14 bases left in between. For the CDR3, the DNA is TGTGCCAGCAGTCTCGGGGGGCCGCCCTACAATGAGCAGTTCTTC. This sequence encodes CASSLGGPPYNEQFF.

The chain couples TRBV9 to TRBJ2-7; possibly TRBD1 for D (5 bases). V was clipped by 3 bases and J by 1 base, with 14 bases between them. The germline V gene has CDR1 SGDLS and CDR2 YYNGEE. The CDR3 consists of 15 residues. CDR3 in amino acids: CASSARSDTSYEQYF. CDR3 nucleotides: TGTGCCAGCAGCGCACGCTCGGACACATCCTACGAGCAGTACTTC.

This chain connects TRBV30 to TRBJ1-5; unclear D gene. Per germline, CDR1 GTSNPN and CDR2 SVGIG (reference sequence). Trimming shortened V by 4 bases and J by 2 bases, and 9 bases separated the two germline ends. This CDR3 is 13 amino acids long. The CDR3 region has the DNA TGTGCCTGGACCCGAGGCGGCAATCAGCCCCAGCATTTT. Residues: CAWTRGGNQPQHF.

The V gene is TRBV30, the J gene TRBJ2-7; D is perhaps TRBD2 (6 bases). This CDR3 is built from 14 residues. Germline V gene sequence: CDR1 GTSNPN, CDR2 SVGIG (reference sequence). The V end lost 4 bases, the J end lost 6 bases, and 19 bases lay between the germline ends. Written as DNA, the CDR3 is TGTGCCTGGACCCCGGGGACGGACGGGGGCGAGCAGTACTTC. Translating gives CAWTPGTDGGEQYF. The variable domain in full, with the rest retrieved from reference TRBV30 and TRBJ2-7, is SQTIHQWPATLVQPVGSPLSLECTVEGTSNPNLYWYRQAAGRGLQLLFYSVGIGQISSEVPQNLSASRPQDRQFILSSKKLLLSDSGFYLCAWTPGTDGGEQYFGPGTRLTVT.

The V and J genes are TRBV7-2 and TRBJ1-2, with 9 bases lining up with TRBD1. The ends lost 1 base at V and 7 bases at J; junction bases unmatched: 7. This CDR3 has 15 amino acids. From germline, CDR1 is SGHTA and CDR2 FQGNSA. The DNA of the CDR3 is TGTGCCAGCAGCTTAGGGACAGGGGTCCCTATTGGCTACACCTTC. It specifies CASSLGTGVPIGYTF.

The chain employs TRBV28 and TRBJ1-3; possibly TRBD1 for D (5 bases). V was cut by 6 bases and J by 2 bases, with 14 bases left in between. This CDR3 is 15 amino acids long. The germline gives CDR1 MDHEN, CDR2 SYDVKM. The CDR3 here is CASRPGREPGNTIYF. In DNA form, the CDR3 reads TGTGCCAGCAGGCCTGGCAGGGAACCTGGAAACACCATATATTTT.

The gene calls are TRBV5-6 and TRBJ1-4; possibly TRBD1 for D (5 bases). Trimming took 0 bases from V and 3 from J, leaving 12 bases between them. This CDR3 is built from 16 residues. Germline lookup yields CDR1 SGHDT and CDR2 YYEEEE. The CDR3 reads CASSLALGAANEKLFF. Written as DNA, the CDR3 is TGTGCCAGCAGCTTGGCCCTTGGGGCCGCTAATGAAAAACTGTTTTTT.

V is TRBV7-9 and J is TRBJ2-3, with D unresolved. Trimming removed 1 base from V and 0 bases from J, with 5 bases in between. Per the germline V gene, CDR1 is SEHNR and CDR2 is FQNEAQ (reference sequence). CDR3 length: 14 residues. CDR3 nucleotide sequence: TGTGCCAGCAGCTTAGTAGTGAGCACAGATACGCAGTATTTT. It is translated as CASSLVVSTDTQYF. The full variable domain, rest sourced from reference TRBV7-9 and TRBJ2-3, is DTGVSQNPRHKITKRGQNVTFRCDPISEHNRLYWYRQTLGQGPEFLTYFQNEAQLEKSRLLSDRFSAERPKGSFSTLEIQRTEQGDSAMYLCASSLVVSTDTQYFGPGTRLTVL.

This chain uses TRBV7-2 with TRBJ1-5; no definite D call. The CDR3 sequence is 13 residues long. Trimming took 5 bases from V and 9 from J, leaving 14 bases between them. CDR1 is SGHTA and CDR2 is FQGNSA in the germline V gene. The CDR3 here is CASSPIAWAPQHF. The DNA of the CDR3 is TGTGCCAGCAGCCCGATAGCGTGGGCGCCCCAGCATTTT.

J is TRBJ2-5 and V is TRBV7-2; TRBD2 matches at 16 bases. Trimming took 5 bases from V and 2 from J; bases not matched to a gene: 5. Germline V gene lookup returns CDR1 SGHTA and CDR2 FQGNSA. This CDR3 has 17 residues. The CDR3 protein is CASSQGLAGGRQETQYF. The CDR3, as DNA: TGTGCCAGCAGCCAGGGACTAGCGGGAGGGAGACAAGAGACCCAGTACTTC.